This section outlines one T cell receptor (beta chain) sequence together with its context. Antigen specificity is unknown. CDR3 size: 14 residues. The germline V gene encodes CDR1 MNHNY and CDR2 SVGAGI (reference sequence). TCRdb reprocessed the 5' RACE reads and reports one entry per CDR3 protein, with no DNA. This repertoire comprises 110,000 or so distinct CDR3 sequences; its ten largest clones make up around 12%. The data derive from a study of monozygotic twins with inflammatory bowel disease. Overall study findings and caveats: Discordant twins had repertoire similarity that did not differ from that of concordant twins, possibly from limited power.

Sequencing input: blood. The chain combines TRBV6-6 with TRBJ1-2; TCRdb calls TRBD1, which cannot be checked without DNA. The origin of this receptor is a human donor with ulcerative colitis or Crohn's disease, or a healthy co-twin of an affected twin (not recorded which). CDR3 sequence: CASSYPGPGVGYTF.